This TCR beta chain was identified during a study of blood T cell repertoires in COVID-19 (dated by TCRdb to the early 2020s). For the wider study: Collaborator samples came from the United States, Italy and Spain and covered acute and convalescent phases of COVID-19. The prospective study material was composed of cDNA or gDNA derived from T cells, B-cell-depleted T cells, or PBMCs. The dataset comprised deeply sampled blood TCRbeta repertoires from subjects exposed to, actively infected with, or recovered from COVID-19. A freely available public database, intended as a resource for researchers studying the immune response to SARS-CoV-2, is where the repertoires were released. The samples were drawn from two sources: the first 160 participants of the ongoing ImmuneRACE study, and 1,000 to 1,500 subjects contributed by 6 global collaborators. A de-identified subject ID, COVID-19 status, age in years and sex were almost always included in the sample metadata. HLA class I and class II types, where available, came from metadata supplied by the sample provider rather than from assay-based typing.

Points the paper makes about the study in general: Clinical and demographic metadata were provided uncurated, with the amount varying by source and participant.

TCRbeta CDR3 regions were amplified from genomic DNA using the immunoSEQ Assay, a bias-controlled multiplex PCR. The authors' analysis ran thus. Within the assay, amplification of reference gene primers was used to estimate how many nucleated cells each sample contained. To quantify the absolute abundance of each unique TCRbeta CDR3 rearrangement, sequence reads were collapsed and filtered. Productive Simpson clonality was computed per sample as the square root of Simpson's diversity index over productive rearrangements. TCRdb took over this immuneACCESS table, retaining in-frame rearrangements with V and J assigned. Such tables are incomplete; in checked studies, under half of the missing clones stem from an unresolved V gene, and the remainder is unexplained. The DNA was the basis for D and trimming; V, J and clone size are from that table. The sample table holds around 100,000 clones, of which around 80% were seen once. Clones ranked in the top ten supply around 20% of the sample.

Spanning cysteine to phenylalanine, the CDR3 consists of 14 amino acids. CDR3 DNA is the only sequence kept; it has 42 bases, read in frame from the first base. The junction carries 12 bases between V and J, which are trimmed by 6 bases and 1 base respectively. CDR1 and CDR2 are read off the germline V gene as MNHEY and SVGAGI. Collaborating institutions collected whole blood in K2EDTA tubes following their own protocols. For TCRbeta analysis, collaborators shipped samples in one of three forms: frozen whole blood, isolated PBMCs, or DNA extracted from either of those sample types. Of note for this clone: Its antigen remains unidentified. Base qualities are not provided; no much larger clone lies one nucleotide away.

The material sequenced was peripheral blood. Here the chain combines TRBV6-5 and TRBJ1-1; matching of 5 bases hints at TRBD1 as the D gene. The sequence was collected from an older man with active or convalescent COVID-19. The DNA is TGTGCCAGCAGGCGGGACTCCAGGAACACTGAAGCTTTCTTT. Translated, it reads CASRRDSRNTEAFF.